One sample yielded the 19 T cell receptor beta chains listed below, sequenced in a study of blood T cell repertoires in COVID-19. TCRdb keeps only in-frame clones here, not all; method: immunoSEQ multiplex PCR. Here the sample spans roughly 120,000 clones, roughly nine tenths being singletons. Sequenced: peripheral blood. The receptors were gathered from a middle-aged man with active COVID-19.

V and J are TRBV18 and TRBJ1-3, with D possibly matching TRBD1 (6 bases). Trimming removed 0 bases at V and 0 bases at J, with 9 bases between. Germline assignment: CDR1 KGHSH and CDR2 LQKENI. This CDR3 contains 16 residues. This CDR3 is CASSPPGHLSGNTIYF. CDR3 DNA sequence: TGTGCCAGCTCACCACCGGGACACCTCTCTGGAAACACCATATATTTT.

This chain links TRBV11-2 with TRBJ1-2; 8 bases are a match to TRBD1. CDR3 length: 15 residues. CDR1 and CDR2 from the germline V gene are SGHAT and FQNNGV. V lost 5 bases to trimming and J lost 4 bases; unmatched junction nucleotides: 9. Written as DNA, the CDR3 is TGTGCCAGCAGCGAGGGCAGGGGGCCCGGCTATGGCTACACCTTC. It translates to CASSEGRGPGYGYTF.

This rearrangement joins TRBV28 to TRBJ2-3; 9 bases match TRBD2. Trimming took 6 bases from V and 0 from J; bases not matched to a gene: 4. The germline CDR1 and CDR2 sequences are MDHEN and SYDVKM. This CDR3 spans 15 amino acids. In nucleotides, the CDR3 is TGTGCCAGCAGCCGGACTAGCGTGAGCACAGATACGCAGTATTTT. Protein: CASSRTSVSTDTQYF.

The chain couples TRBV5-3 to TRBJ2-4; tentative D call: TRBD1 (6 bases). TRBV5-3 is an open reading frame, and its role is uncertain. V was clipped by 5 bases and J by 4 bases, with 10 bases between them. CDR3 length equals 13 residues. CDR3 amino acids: CARSGQMKNIQYF. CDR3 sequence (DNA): TGTGCCAGAAGTGGACAGATGAAAAACATTCAGTACTTC.

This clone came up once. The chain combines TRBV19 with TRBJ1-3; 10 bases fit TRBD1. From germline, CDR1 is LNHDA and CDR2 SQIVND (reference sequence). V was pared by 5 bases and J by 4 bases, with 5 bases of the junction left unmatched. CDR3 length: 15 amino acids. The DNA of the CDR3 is TGTGCCAGTAGTGGGACAGGGGTCTACGGAAACACCATATATTTT. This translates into CASSGTGVYGNTIYF.

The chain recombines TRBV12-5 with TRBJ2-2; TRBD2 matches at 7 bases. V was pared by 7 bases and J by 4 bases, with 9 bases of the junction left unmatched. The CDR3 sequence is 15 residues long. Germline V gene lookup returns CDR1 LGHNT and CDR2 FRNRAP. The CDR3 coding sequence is TGTGCTAGTGCCCTGGGAACTAGCGCCACCGGGGAGCTGTTTTTT. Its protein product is CASALGTSATGELFF.

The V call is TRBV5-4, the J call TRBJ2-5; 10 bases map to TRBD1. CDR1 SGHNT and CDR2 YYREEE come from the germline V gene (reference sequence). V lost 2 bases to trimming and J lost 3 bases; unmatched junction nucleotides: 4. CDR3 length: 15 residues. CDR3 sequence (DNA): TGTGCCAGCAGCTTTTTCGGACAGGGGGAAGAGACCCAGTACTTC. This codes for CASSFFGQGEETQYF.

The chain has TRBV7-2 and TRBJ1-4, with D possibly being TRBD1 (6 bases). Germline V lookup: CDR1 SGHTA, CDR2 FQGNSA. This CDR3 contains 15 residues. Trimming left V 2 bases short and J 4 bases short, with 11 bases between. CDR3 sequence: CASSLNDRFNEKLFF. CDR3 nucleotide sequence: TGTGCCAGCAGCTTAAACGACAGGTTTAATGAAAAACTGTTTTTT.

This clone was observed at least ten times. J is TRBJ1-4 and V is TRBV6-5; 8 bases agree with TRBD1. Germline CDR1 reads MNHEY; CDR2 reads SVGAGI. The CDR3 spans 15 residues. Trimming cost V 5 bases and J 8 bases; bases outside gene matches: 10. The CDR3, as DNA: TGTGCCAGCAGTCCGCAGGGGGCGTCTCGGGAAAAACTGTTTTTT. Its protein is CASSPQGASREKLFF.

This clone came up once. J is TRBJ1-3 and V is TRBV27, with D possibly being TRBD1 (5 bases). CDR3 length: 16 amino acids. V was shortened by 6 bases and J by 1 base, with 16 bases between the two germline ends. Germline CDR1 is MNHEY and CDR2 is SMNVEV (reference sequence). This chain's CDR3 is CASRPRAGGSGNTIYF. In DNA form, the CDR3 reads TGTGCCAGCAGACCTAGGGCGGGGGGATCTGGAAACACCATATATTTT.

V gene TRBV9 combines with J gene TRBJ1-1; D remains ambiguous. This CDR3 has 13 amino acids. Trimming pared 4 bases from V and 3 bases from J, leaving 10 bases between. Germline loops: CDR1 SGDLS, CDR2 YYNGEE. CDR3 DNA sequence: TGTGCCAGCAGCTCCCCCTCGGACACTGAAGCTTTCTTT. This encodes CASSSPSDTEAFF.

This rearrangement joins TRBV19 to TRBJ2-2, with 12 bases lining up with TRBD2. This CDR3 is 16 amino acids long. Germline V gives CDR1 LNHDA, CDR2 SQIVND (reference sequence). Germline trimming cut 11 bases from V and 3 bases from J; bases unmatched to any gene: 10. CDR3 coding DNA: TGTGCCGTTCGGAAGGGGACTAGCGGGTACACCGGGGAGCTGTTTTTT. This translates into CAVRKGTSGYTGELFF. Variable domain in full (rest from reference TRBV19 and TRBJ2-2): DGGITQSPKYLFRKEGQNVTLSCEQNLNHDAMYWYRQDPGQGLRLIYYSQIVNDFQKGDIAEGYSVSREKKESFPLTVTSAQKNPTAFYLCAVRKGTSGYTGELFFGEGSRLTVL.

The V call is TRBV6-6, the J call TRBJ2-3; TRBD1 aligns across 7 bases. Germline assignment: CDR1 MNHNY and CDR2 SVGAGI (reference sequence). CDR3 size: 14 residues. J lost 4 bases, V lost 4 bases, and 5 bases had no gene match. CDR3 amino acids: CASSSSGGADTQYF. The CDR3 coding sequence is TGTGCCAGCAGTTCTTCAGGGGGTGCAGATACGCAGTATTTT.

In DNA, the CDR3 is TGTGCCTGGAGTCCTCCCCCCCGCGGTGGAAACACCATATATTTT. It is translated as CAWSPPPRGGNTIYF. The chain links TRBV30 to TRBJ1-3; no clear D gene. V was clipped by 2 bases and J by 3 bases, with 14 bases between them. Germline V gene sequence: CDR1 GTSNPN, CDR2 SVGIG (reference sequence). This CDR3 is built from 15 residues.

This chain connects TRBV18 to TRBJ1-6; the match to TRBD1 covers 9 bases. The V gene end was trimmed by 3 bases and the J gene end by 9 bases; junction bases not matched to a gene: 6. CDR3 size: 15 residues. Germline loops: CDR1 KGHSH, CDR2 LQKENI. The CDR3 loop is CASSPQGQGSSPLHF. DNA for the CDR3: TGTGCCAGCTCACCCCAAGGACAGGGGTCTTCACCCCTCCACTTT.

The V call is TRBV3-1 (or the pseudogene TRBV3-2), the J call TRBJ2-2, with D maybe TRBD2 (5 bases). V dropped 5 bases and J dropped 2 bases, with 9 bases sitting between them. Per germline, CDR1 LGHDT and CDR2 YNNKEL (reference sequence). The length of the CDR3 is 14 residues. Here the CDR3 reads CASSFSANTGELFF. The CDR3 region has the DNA TGTGCCAGCAGCTTTAGCGCAAACACCGGGGAGCTGTTTTTT.

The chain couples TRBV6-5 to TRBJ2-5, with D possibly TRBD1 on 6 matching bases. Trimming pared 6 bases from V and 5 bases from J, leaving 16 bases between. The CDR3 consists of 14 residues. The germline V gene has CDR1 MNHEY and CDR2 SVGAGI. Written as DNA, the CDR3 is TGTGCCAGCAGCCGAAACAGGGCTGGGGAGACCCAGTACTTC. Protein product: CASSRNRAGETQYF.

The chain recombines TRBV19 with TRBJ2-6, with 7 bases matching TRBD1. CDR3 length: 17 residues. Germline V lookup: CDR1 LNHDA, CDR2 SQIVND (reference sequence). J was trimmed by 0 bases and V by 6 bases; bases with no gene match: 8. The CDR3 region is CASSQTGSGSGANVLTF. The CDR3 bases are TGTGCCAGTAGCCAGACAGGGTCGGGCTCTGGGGCCAACGTCCTGACTTTC.

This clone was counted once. For the CDR3, the DNA is TGTGCCAGCTCCCCCGAGGGTCCCTACGAGCAGTACTTC. It translates to CASSPEGPYEQYF. This sequence joins TRBV18 and TRBJ2-7; possibly TRBD2 for D (5 bases). Trimming left V 6 bases short and J 2 bases short, with 11 bases between. CDR3 size: 13 residues. Germline CDR1 is KGHSH and CDR2 is LQKENI.